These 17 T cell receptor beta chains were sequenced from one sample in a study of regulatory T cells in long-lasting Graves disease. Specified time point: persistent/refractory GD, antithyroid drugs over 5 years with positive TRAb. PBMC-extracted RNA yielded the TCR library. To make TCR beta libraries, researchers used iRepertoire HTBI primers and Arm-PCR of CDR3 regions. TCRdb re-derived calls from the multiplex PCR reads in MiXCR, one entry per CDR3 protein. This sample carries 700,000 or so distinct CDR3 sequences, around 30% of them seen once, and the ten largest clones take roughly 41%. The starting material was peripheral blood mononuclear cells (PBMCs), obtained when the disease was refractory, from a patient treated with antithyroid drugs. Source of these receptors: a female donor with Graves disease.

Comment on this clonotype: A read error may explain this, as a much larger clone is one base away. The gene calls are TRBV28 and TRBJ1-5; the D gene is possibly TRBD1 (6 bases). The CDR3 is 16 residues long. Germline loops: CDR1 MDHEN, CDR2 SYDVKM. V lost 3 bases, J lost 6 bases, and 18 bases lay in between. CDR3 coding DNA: TGTGCCAGCAGTTTCGCCGGGGCAGGGGCTAGTCAGCCCCAGCATTTT. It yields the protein CASSFAGAGASQPQHF.

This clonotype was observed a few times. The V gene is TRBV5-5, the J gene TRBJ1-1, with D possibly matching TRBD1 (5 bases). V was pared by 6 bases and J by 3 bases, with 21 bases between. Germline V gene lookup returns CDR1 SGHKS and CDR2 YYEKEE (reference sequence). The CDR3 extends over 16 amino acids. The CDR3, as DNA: TGTGCCAGCAACTACCCCGCGGGGGTAAGAGACACTGAAGCTTTCTTT. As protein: CASNYPAGVRDTEAFF.

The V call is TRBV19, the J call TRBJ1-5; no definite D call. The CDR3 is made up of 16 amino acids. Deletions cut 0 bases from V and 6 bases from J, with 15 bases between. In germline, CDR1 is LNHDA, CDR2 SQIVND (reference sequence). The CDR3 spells CASSIEEGMVGQPQHF. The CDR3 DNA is TGTGCCAGTAGTATAGAGGAGGGAATGGTCGGTCAGCCCCAGCATTTT.

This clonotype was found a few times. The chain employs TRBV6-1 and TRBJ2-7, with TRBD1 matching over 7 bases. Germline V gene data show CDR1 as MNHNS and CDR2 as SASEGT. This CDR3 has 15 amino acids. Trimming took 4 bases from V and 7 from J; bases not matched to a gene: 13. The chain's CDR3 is CASSGRRDSPFEQYF. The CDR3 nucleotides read TGTGCCAGCAGTGGGAGACGGGACAGCCCTTTTGAGCAGTACTTC.

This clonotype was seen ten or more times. CDR3 loop: CASTQGTAISPQHF. As DNA, the CDR3 is TGTGCCAGCACCCAAGGGACAGCAATCAGCCCCCAGCATTTT. The V gene is TRBV12-3 or TRBV12-4, the J gene TRBJ1-5, with 7 bases that match TRBD1. The CDR3 extends over 14 amino acids. Trimming removed 7 bases from V and 10 bases from J; junction bases left unmatched: 13.

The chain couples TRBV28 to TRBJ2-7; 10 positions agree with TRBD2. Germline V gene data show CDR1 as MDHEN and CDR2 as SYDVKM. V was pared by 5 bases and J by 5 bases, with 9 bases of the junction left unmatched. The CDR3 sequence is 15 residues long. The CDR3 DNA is TGTGCCAGCAGTACTCTAGCGGGAGTAATCAACGAGCAGTACTTC. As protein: CASSTLAGVINEQYF.

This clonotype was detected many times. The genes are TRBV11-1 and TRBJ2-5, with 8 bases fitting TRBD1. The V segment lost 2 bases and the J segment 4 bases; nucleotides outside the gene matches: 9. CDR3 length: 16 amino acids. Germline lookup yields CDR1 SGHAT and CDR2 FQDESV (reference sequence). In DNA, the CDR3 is TGTGCCAGCAGCTTACTTCAGGGGGCCTGGGGAGAGACCCAGTACTTC. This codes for CASSLLQGAWGETQYF. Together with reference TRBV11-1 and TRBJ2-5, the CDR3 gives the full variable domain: EAEVAQSPRYKITEKSQAVAFWCDPISGHATLYWYRQILGQGPELLVQFQDESVVDDSQLPKDRFSAERLKGVDSTLKIQPAELGDSAMYLCASSLLQGAWGETQYFGPGTRLLVL.

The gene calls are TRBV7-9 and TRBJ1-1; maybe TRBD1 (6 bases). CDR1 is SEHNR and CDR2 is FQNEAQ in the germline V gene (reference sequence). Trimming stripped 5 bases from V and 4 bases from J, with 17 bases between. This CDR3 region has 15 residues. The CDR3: CASSPKAGEGTEAFF. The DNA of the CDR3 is TGTGCCAGCAGCCCCAAGGCAGGGGAGGGCACTGAAGCTTTCTTT.

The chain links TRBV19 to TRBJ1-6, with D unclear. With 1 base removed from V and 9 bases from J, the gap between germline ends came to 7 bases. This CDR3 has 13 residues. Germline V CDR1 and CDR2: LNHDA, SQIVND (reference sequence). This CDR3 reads CASSIAVSSPLHF. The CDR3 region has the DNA TGTGCCAGTAGTATAGCCGTTTCTTCACCCCTCCACTTT. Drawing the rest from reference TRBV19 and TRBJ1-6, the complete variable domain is DGGITQSPKYLFRKEGQNVTLSCEQNLNHDAMYWYRQDPGQGLRLIYYSQIVNDFQKGDIAEGYSVSREKKESFPLTVTSAQKNPTAFYLCASSIAVSSPLHFGNGTRLTVT.

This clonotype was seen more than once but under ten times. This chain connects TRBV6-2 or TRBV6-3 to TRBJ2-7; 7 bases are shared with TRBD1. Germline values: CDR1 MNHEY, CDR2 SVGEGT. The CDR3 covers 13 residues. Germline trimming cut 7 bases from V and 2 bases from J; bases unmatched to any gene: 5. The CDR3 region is CASNRGIAYEQYF. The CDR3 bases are TGTGCCAGCAACAGGGGAATAGCCTACGAGCAGTACTTC.

CDR3 protein: CSATHKYNEQFF. In DNA, the CDR3 is TGCAGTGCAACGCATAAGTACAATGAGCAGTTCTTC. The chain carries TRBV20-1 and TRBJ2-1, with D uncertain. CDR1 and CDR2 from the germline V gene are DFQATT and SNEGSKA (reference sequence). V lost 6 bases and J 4 bases, leaving 10 bases between the germline ends. The length of the CDR3 is 12 residues.

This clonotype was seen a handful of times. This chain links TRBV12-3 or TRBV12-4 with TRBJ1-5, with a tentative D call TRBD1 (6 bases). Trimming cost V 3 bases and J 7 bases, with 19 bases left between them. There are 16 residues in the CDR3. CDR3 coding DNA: TGTGCCAGCAGTTTGCGGGGGGACACCGGGGGACAGCCCCAGCATTTT. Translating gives CASSLRGDTGGQPQHF.

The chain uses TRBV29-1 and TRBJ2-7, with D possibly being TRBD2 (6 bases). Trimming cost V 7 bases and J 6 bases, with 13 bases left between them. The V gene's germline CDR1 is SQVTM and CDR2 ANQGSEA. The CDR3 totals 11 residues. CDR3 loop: CSATGLGEQYF. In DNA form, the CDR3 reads TGCAGCGCTACGGGACTTGGCGAGCAGTACTTC.

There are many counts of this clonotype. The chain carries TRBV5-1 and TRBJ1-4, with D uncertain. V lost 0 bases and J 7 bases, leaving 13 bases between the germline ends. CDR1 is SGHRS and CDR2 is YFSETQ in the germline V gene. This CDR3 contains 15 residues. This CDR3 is CASSLAGRIAEKLFF. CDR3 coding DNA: TGCGCCAGCAGCTTGGCCGGTCGAATTGCTGAAAAACTGTTTTTT.

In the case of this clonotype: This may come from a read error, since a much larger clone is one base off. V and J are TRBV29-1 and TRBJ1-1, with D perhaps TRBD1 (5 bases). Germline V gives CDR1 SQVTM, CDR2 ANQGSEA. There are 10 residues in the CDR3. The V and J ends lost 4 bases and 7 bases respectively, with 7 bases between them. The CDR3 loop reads CSVGGIEAFF. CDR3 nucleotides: TGCAGCGTTGGGGGCATTGAAGCTTTCTTT.

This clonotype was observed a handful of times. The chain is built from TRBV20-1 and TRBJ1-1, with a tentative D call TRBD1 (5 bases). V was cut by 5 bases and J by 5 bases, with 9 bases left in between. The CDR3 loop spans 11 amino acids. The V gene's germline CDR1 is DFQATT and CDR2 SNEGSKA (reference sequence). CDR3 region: CSAARATEAFF. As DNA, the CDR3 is TGCAGTGCTGCCAGGGCAACTGAAGCTTTCTTT.

CDR3 in DNA: TGTGCCAGCCGAAAAGGGGTCGCGGGTGTTGGCTACGAGCAGTACTTC. It yields the protein CASRKGVAGVGYEQYF. J is TRBJ2-7 and V is TRBV6-5, with D perhaps matching TRBD1 or TRBD2 (5 bases each). CDR1 MNHEY and CDR2 SVGAGI come from the germline V gene. Between the trimmed V and J ends, which lost 8 bases and 3 bases, there was a span of 23 bases. The CDR3 consists of 16 residues.